The present T cell receptor beta chain was sequenced within a study of blood T cell repertoires in COVID-19. Across the study: Samples of COVID-19 (acute and convalescent) were obtained from the United States, Italy and Spain. PBMCs, B-cell-depleted T cells, or T cells were the source of the cDNA or gDNA that made up the material.

Source study methods: How many nucleated cells were present was estimated from reference gene primer amplification. Sequenced by immunoSEQ multiplex PCR; TCRdb stores in-frame clones only, minus some. V and J calls and clone size are as listed in that table; D and trimming were resolved from the DNA. Of about 330,000 clones listed, around 83% are singletons. This CDR3 has 16 residues. Germline V CDR1 and CDR2: GTSNPN, SVGIG (reference sequence). V was shortened by 0 bases and J by 3 bases, with 14 bases between the two germline ends. The TCR originated in a woman between 45 and 65 years old with acute or convalescent COVID-19. The chain carries TRBV30 and TRBJ2-2, with a weak D call TRBD1 (5 bases). Material for sequencing was peripheral blood. CDR3 protein: CAWSVDQGSDTGELFF. The CDR3 DNA reads as TGTGCCTGGAGTGTTGATCAGGGAAGTGACACCGGGGAGCTGTTTTTT.